The rows below give T cell receptor beta chains drawn from one sample of a study of Graves' ophthalmopathy and Graves' hyperthyroidism. TCRdb re-called the multiplex PCR reads through MiXCR, storing one row per CDR3 protein. Among about 740,000 distinct CDR3 sequences listed, 35% to 50% were seen once. Sequenced sample: peripheral blood. These receptors came from an adult man with Graves' ophthalmopathy. Each CDR3 is given with its conserved first and last residue. The D gene is left open where the match is weak. Not all rows give a size; the values are once, few, many and, for expanded clones, a class.

D gene: TRBD1
V gene: TRBV25-1
J gene: TRBJ1-2
clone size: many
CDR3 protein: CASSAAVGTGENGYTF
CDR3 DNA: TGTGCCAGCAGTGCTGCGGTCGGGACAGGGGAAAATGGCTACACCTTC

D gene: TRBD1
V gene: TRBV15
J gene: TRBJ1-2
clone size: -
CDR3 protein: CASSPTGADLHTF
CDR3 DNA: TGTGCCAGCAGCCCGACAGGGGCCGACCTCCACACCTTC

D gene: -
V gene: TRBV7-3
J gene: TRBJ2-3
clone size: -
CDR3 protein: CASSASRSDTQYF
CDR3 DNA: TGTGCCAGCAGCGCATCTAGATCCGATACGCAGTATTTT

D gene: TRBD1
V gene: TRBV12-3/TRBV12-4
J gene: TRBJ2-7
clone size: many
CDR3 protein: CASRRTGQGRYEQYF
CDR3 DNA: TGTGCCAGCAGACGGACAGGACAGGGGAGGTACGAGCAGTACTTC

D gene: TRBD2
V gene: TRBV20-1
J gene: TRBJ2-7
clone size: few
CDR3 protein: CSARELEAGGIPYEQYF
CDR3 DNA: TGCAGTGCTAGAGAGTTGGAAGCGGGAGGGATACCCTACGAGCAGTACTTC

D gene: -
V gene: TRBV29-1
J gene: TRBJ1-3
clone size: many
CDR3 protein: CSVPTDASGNTIYF
CDR3 DNA: TGCAGCGTACCCACAGACGCCTCTGGAAACACCATATATTTT

D gene: -
V gene: TRBV7-2
J gene: TRBJ2-3
clone size: -
CDR3 protein: CASSPTSAISTDTQYF
CDR3 DNA: TGTGCCAGCAGCCCCACTAGTGCAATAAGCACAGATACGCAGTATTTT

D gene: -
V gene: TRBV5-1
J gene: TRBJ1-6
clone size: many
CDR3 protein: CASSLRNNSPLHF
CDR3 DNA: TGCGCCAGCAGCTTACGGAATAATTCACCCCTCCACTTT

D gene: -
V gene: TRBV5-4
J gene: TRBJ1-1
clone size: few
CDR3 protein: CASRPIGQLIPEAFF
CDR3 DNA: TGTGCCAGCAGGCCGATCGGACAGTTGATTCCTGAAGCTTTCTTT

D gene: -
V gene: TRBV7-2
J gene: TRBJ2-5
clone size: -
CDR3 protein: CASSLLFGREETQYF
CDR3 DNA: TGTGCCAGCAGCTTGCTCTTCGGCAGGGAAGAGACCCAGTACTTC

D gene: -
V gene: TRBV7-2
J gene: TRBJ1-2
clone size: many
CDR3 protein: CASSYRTGFGYTF
CDR3 DNA: TGTGCCAGCAGCTATCGGACGGGCTTCGGCTACACCTTC

D gene: -
V gene: TRBV7-8
J gene: TRBJ1-6
clone size: many
CDR3 protein: CASSYTGTDNSPLHF
CDR3 DNA: TGTGCCAGCAGCTACACCGGGACTGATAATTCACCCCTCCACTTT

D gene: TRBD1
V gene: TRBV20-1
J gene: TRBJ2-7
clone size: -
CDR3 protein: CSARDLTRGRGEQYF
CDR3 DNA: TGCAGTGCTAGAGACCTAACCAGGGGGCGCGGCGAGCAGTACTTC

D gene: -
V gene: TRBV5-1
J gene: TRBJ2-6
clone size: many
CDR3 protein: CASSLERTLGSGGNVLTF
CDR3 DNA: TGCGCCAGCAGCTTGGAAAGGACGCTTGGTTCGGGCGGCAACGTCCTGACTTTC

D gene: -
V gene: TRBV5-1
J gene: TRBJ1-2
clone size: -
CDR3 protein: CASSLASGRTYYGYTF
CDR3 DNA: TGCGCCAGCAGCTTGGCTTCGGGACGGACATACTATGGCTACACCTTC

D gene: -
V gene: TRBV7-9
J gene: TRBJ2-2
clone size: once
CDR3 protein: CASSLDLGRAGELFF
CDR3 DNA: TGTGCCAGCAGCTTAGATCTTGGCCGCGCCGGGGAGCTGTTTTTT

D gene: TRBD1
V gene: TRBV2
J gene: TRBJ1-5
clone size: -
CDR3 protein: CASSSRGLTQPQHF
CDR3 DNA: TGTGCCAGCAGTAGCAGGGGGCTGACTCAGCCCCAGCATTTT

D gene: -
V gene: TRBV9
J gene: TRBJ1-4
clone size: few
CDR3 protein: CASSTDGINEKLFF
CDR3 DNA: TGTGCCAGCAGTACGGACGGAATTAATGAAAAACTGTTTTTT

D gene: -
V gene: TRBV12-3/TRBV12-4
J gene: TRBJ1-1
clone size: few
CDR3 protein: CASSLRGMGMNTEAFF
CDR3 DNA: TGTGCCAGCAGTTTAAGGGGAATGGGGATGAACACTGAAGCTTTCTTT

D gene: -
V gene: TRBV15
J gene: TRBJ2-7
clone size: -
CDR3 protein: CATSRDREGGYEQYF
CDR3 DNA: TGTGCCACCAGCAGAGATCGCGAAGGGGGCTACGAGCAGTACTTC

D gene: TRBD1
V gene: TRBV7-3
J gene: TRBJ2-7
clone size: -
CDR3 protein: CASSPQGGVEQYF
CDR3 DNA: TGTGCCAGCAGCCCACAGGGGGGAGTGGAGCAGTACTTC

D gene: -
V gene: TRBV20-1
J gene: TRBJ2-5
clone size: few
CDR3 protein: CSARDQGLQETQYF
CDR3 DNA: TGCAGTGCTAGAGATCAGGGGTTACAAGAGACCCAGTACTTC

D gene: TRBD1
V gene: TRBV7-9
J gene: TRBJ1-3
clone size: many
CDR3 protein: CASSLVKGAAFNSGNTIYF
CDR3 DNA: TGTGCCAGCAGCTTAGTTAAGGGGGCCGCATTCAACTCTGGAAACACCATATATTTT

D gene: -
V gene: TRBV29-1
J gene: TRBJ1-1
clone size: -
CDR3 protein: CSVEGIGAFF
CDR3 DNA: TGCAGCGTTGAAGGGATAGGAGCTTTCTTT

D gene: TRBD1
V gene: TRBV12-3/TRBV12-4
J gene: TRBJ2-2
clone size: few
CDR3 protein: CASTRRTGVGELFF
CDR3 DNA: TGTGCCAGCACCCGCCGGACAGGGGTCGGGGAGCTGTTTTTT

D gene: TRBD2
V gene: TRBV7-9
J gene: TRBJ2-5
clone size: -
CDR3 protein: CASSLGLAGLNGETQYF
CDR3 DNA: TGTGCCAGCAGCCTAGGACTAGCGGGACTCAACGGAGAGACCCAGTACTTC

D gene: -
V gene: TRBV9
J gene: TRBJ2-5
clone size: many
CDR3 protein: CASSPGQLGETQYF
CDR3 DNA: TGTGCCAGCAGCCCTGGACAGCTTGGAGAGACCCAGTACTTC

D gene: TRBD1
V gene: TRBV7-8
J gene: TRBJ1-1
clone size: many
CDR3 protein: CASSPGTGGTEAFF
CDR3 DNA: TGTGCCAGCAGCCCTGGGACAGGAGGGACTGAAGCTTTCTTT

D gene: TRBD2
V gene: TRBV20-1
J gene: TRBJ2-2
clone size: few
CDR3 protein: CSALGTSGDHGELFF
CDR3 DNA: TGCAGTGCTTTGGGGACTAGCGGGGATCACGGGGAGCTGTTTTTT

D gene: -
V gene: TRBV2
J gene: TRBJ2-6
clone size: -
CDR3 protein: CASSEWDTYSGANVLTF
CDR3 DNA: TGTGCCAGCAGTGAATGGGACACTTACTCTGGGGCCAACGTCCTGACTTTC

D gene: -
V gene: TRBV7-2
J gene: TRBJ1-2
clone size: -
CDR3 protein: CASSLIPRVWATANYGYTF
CDR3 DNA: TGTGCCAGCAGCTTAATCCCCAGGGTATGGGCCACAGCTAACTATGGCTACACCTTC

D gene: TRBD1
V gene: TRBV7-2
J gene: TRBJ2-5
clone size: -
CDR3 protein: CASSLAGQGVHEETQYF
CDR3 DNA: TGTGCCAGCAGCTTAGCCGGACAGGGGGTTCACGAAGAGACCCAGTACTTC

D gene: -
V gene: TRBV7-2
J gene: TRBJ1-2
clone size: many
CDR3 protein: CASSLVGGYGNGYTF
CDR3 DNA: TGTGCCAGCAGCTTAGTTGGGGGGTACGGAAATGGCTACACCTTC

D gene: TRBD1
V gene: TRBV5-6
J gene: TRBJ1-6
clone size: few
CDR3 protein: CASSYKRTGSNSPLHF
CDR3 DNA: TGTGCCAGCAGCTACAAACGGACAGGGAGTAATTCACCCCTCCACTTT

D gene: -
V gene: TRBV20-1
J gene: TRBJ2-5
clone size: -
CDR3 protein: CSARPASQETQYF
CDR3 DNA: TGCAGTGCTAGGCCAGCTAGTCAAGAGACCCAGTACTTC

D gene: TRBD1
V gene: TRBV9
J gene: TRBJ2-3
clone size: -
CDR3 protein: CASSVGPGQSTDTQYF
CDR3 DNA: TGTGCCAGCAGCGTAGGTCCGGGACAGAGCACAGATACGCAGTATTTT

D gene: -
V gene: TRBV2
J gene: TRBJ1-1
clone size: -
CDR3 protein: CATRTAVNTEAFF
CDR3 DNA: TGTGCCACCCGGACAGCGGTGAACACTGAAGCTTTCTTT

D gene: TRBD2
V gene: TRBV4-1
J gene: TRBJ2-7
clone size: -
CDR3 protein: CASSQEGGTSDYEQYF
CDR3 DNA: TGCGCCAGCAGCCAAGAGGGAGGGACTAGCGACTACGAGCAGTACTTC

D gene: -
V gene: TRBV9
J gene: TRBJ2-5
clone size: few
CDR3 protein: CASSVGTTRGQETQYF
CDR3 DNA: TGTGCCAGCAGCGTAGGGACCACACGAGGTCAAGAGACCCAGTACTTC

D gene: TRBD1
V gene: TRBV24-1
J gene: TRBJ2-3
clone size: few
CDR3 protein: CATSDLDRALRTDTQYF
CDR3 DNA: TGTGCCACCAGTGATTTGGACAGGGCTTTGCGCACAGATACGCAGTATTTT

D gene: -
V gene: TRBV7-2
J gene: TRBJ2-7
clone size: -
CDR3 protein: CASSLLGRAYEQYF
CDR3 DNA: TGTGCCAGCAGCTTACTGGGAAGGGCCTACGAGCAGTACTTC

D gene: -
V gene: TRBV2
J gene: TRBJ1-1
clone size: -
CDR3 protein: CASSLDGNTEASF
CDR3 DNA: TGTGCCAGCAGTCTCGACGGAAACACTGAAGCTTCCTTT

D gene: -
V gene: TRBV24-1
J gene: TRBJ1-5
clone size: -
CDR3 protein: CATSDPDSNQPQHF
CDR3 DNA: TGTGCCACCAGTGACCCAGATAGCAATCAGCCCCAGCATTTT